This TCR beta chain was documented in a study of blood T cell repertoires in COVID-19. Study-wide context: T cells, B-cell-depleted T cells, or PBMCs supplied cDNA or gDNA.

All recovered Cohort 3 donors got two negative PCRs, got clearance, or saw symptom resolution. Clones were sequenced by immunoSEQ multiplex PCR, and TCRdb holds only the in-frame ones, with some missing. The sample has about 250,000 clones; around 89% are singletons. The V gene end was trimmed by 1 base and the J gene end by 5 bases; junction bases not matched to a gene: 6. This CDR3 is built from 15 residues. The germline gives CDR1 SGHRS, CDR2 YFSETQ. This clonotype originated in a woman aged 18-29 years who had recovered from COVID-19. This chain links TRBV5-1 with TRBJ1-1; 9 bases align to TRBD1. The specimen sequenced was PBMCs or T cells enriched from blood (not recorded which). Here the CDR3 DNA reads TGCGCCAGCAGCTTGTATTCCGGGACAGGGACTGAAGCTTTCTTT. Amino acids: CASSLYSGTGTEAFF.